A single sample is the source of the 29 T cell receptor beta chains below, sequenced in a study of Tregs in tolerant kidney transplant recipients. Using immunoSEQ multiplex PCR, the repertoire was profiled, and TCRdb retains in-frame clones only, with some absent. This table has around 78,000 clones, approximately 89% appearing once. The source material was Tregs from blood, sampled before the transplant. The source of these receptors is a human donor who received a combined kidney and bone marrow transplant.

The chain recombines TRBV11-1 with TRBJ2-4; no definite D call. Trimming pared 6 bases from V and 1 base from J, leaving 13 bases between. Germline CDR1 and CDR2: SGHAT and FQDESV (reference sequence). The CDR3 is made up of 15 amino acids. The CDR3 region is CASSDKFVAKNIQYF. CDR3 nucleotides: TGTGCCAGCAGTGATAAGTTTGTCGCCAAAAACATTCAGTACTTC.

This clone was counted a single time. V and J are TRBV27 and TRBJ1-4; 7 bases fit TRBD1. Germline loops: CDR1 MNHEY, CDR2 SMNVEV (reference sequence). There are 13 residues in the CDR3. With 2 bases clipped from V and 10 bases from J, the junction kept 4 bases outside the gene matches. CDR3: CASSLDRAGKLFF. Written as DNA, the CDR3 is TGTGCCAGCAGTTTAGACAGGGCCGGAAAACTGTTTTTT.

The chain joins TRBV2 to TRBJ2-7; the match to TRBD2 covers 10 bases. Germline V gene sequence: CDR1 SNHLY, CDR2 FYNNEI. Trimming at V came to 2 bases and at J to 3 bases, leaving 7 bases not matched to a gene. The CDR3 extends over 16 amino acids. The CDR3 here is CASSEITSGTYYEQYF. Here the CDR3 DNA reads TGTGCCAGCAGTGAAATCACTAGCGGGACCTACTACGAGCAGTACTTC.

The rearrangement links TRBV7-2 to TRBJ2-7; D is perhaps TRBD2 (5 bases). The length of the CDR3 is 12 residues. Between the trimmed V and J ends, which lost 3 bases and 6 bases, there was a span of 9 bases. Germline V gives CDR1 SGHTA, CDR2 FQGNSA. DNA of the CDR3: TGTGCCAGCAGCTTGGAGGTGCGCGAGCAGTACTTC. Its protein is CASSLEVREQYF.

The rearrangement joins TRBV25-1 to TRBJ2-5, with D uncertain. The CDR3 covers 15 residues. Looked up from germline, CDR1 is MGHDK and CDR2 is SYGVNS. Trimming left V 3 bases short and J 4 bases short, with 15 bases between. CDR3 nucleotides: TGTGCCAGCAGTGAGCCGGGTACGATAGGAGAGACCCAGTACTTC. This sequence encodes CASSEPGTIGETQYF.

Written as DNA, the CDR3 is TGTGCCAGCAGCGGGCGGGGTTTGGGAGATACGCAGTATTTT. This gives the protein CASSGRGLGDTQYF. The gene calls are TRBV6-5 and TRBJ2-3, with D perhaps TRBD2 (6 bases). The CDR3 is 14 amino acids. Between the trimmed V and J ends, which lost 6 bases and 5 bases, there was a span of 15 bases. The V gene's germline CDR1 is MNHEY and CDR2 SVGAGI.

The CDR3 DNA reads as TGTGCCAGCAGTTCCTCGGGGCTAGATGAAAAACTGTTTTTT. This sequence encodes CASSSSGLDEKLFF. J is TRBJ1-4 and V is TRBV28, with D possibly matching TRBD1 (5 bases). The CDR3 extends over 14 amino acids. V shed 4 bases and J shed 6 bases, with 12 bases lying between them. In germline, CDR1 is MDHEN, CDR2 SYDVKM.

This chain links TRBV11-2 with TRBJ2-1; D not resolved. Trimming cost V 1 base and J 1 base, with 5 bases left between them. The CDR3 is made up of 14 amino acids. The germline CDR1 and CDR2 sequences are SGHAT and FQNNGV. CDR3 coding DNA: TGTGCCAGCAGCTTAGCCCCTTCCTACAATGAGCAGTTCTTC. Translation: CASSLAPSYNEQFF.

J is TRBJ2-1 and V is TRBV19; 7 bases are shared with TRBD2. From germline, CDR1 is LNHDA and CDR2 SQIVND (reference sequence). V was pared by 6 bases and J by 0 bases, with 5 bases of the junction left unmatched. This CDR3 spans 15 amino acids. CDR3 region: CASSLTSDSYNEQFF. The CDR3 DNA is TGTGCCAGTAGCTTAACTAGCGACTCCTACAATGAGCAGTTCTTC.

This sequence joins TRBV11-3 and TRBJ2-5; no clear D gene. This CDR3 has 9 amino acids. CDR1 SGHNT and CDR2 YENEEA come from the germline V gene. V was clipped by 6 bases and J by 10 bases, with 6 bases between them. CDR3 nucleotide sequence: TGTGCCAGCAGTCATTTCCAGTACTTC. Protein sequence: CASSHFQYF.

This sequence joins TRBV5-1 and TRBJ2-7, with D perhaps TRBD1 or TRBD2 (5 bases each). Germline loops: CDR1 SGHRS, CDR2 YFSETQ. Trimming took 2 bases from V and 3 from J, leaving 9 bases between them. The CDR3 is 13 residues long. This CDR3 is CASSFEGNYEQYF. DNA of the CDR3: TGCGCCAGCAGCTTTGAGGGGAACTACGAGCAGTACTTC.

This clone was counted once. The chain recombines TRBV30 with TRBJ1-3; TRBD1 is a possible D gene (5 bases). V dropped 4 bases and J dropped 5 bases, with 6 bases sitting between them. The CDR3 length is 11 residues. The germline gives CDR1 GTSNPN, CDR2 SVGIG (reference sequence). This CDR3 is CAWTGRNTIYF. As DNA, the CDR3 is TGTGCCTGGACAGGGAGAAACACCATATATTTT.

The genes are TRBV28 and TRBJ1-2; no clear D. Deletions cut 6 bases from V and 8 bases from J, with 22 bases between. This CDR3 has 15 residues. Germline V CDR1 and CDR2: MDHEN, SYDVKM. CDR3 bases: TGTGCCAGCAGCGTCCCCCAGGAGGGTTTAATGGGCTACACCTTC. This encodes CASSVPQEGLMGYTF.

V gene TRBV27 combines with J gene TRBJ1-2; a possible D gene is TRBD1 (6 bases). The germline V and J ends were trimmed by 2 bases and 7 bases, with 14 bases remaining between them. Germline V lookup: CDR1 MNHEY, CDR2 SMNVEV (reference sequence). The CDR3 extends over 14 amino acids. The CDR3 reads CASSLSRGVAGYTF. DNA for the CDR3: TGTGCCAGCAGTTTAAGCAGGGGAGTGGCTGGCTACACCTTC.

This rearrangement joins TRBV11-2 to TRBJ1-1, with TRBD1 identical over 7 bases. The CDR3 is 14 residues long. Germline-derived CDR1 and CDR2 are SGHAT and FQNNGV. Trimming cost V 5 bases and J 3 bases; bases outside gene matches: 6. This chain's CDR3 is CASSPRQGYTEAFF. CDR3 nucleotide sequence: TGTGCCAGCAGCCCCCGACAGGGCTACACTGAAGCTTTCTTT. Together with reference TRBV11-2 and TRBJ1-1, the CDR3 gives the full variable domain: EAGVAQSPRYKIIEKRQSVAFWCNPISGHATLYWYQQILGQGPKLLIQFQNNGVVDDSQLPKDRFSAERLKGVDSTLKIQPAKLEDSAVYLCASSPRQGYTEAFFGQGTRLTVV.

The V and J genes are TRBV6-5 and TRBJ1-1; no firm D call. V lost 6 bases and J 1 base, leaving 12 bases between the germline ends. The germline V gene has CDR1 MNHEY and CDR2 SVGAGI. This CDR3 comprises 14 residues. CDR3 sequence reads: CASSTDGSNTEAFF. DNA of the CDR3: TGTGCCAGCAGCACCGACGGTTCGAACACTGAAGCTTTCTTT.

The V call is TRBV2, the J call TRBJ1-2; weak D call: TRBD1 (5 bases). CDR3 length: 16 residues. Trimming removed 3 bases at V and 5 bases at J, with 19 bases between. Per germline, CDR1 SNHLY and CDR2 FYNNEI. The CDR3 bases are TGTGCCAGCAGTGACGGCGGGGCACCGCTTCAATATGGCTACACCTTC. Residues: CASSDGGAPLQYGYTF.

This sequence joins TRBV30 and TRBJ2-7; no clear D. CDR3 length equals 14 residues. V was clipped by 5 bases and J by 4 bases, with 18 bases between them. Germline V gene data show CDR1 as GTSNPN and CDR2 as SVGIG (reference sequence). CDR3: CAWRTPLQGYEQYF. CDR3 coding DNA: TGTGCCTGGCGAACTCCCCTCCAAGGGTACGAGCAGTACTTC.

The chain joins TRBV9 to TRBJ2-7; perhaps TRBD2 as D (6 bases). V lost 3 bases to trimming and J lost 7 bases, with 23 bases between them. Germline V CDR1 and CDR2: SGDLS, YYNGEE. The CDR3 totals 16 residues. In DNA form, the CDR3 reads TGTGCCAGCAGCGCTGCGGGACGACGCCAAGAGCGAGAGCAGTACTTC. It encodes CASSAAGRRQEREQYF.

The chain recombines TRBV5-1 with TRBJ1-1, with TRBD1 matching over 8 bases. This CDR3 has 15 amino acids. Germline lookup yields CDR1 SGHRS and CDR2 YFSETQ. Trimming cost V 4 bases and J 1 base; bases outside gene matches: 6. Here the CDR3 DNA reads TGCGCCAGCAGCGCAACCGGGACAGGGAACACTGAAGCTTTCTTT. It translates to CASSATGTGNTEAFF.

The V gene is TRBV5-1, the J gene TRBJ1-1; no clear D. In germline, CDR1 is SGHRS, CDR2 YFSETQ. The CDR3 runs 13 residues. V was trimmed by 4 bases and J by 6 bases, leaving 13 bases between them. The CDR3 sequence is CASSPTQKAEAFF. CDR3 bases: TGCGCCAGCAGCCCTACCCAGAAGGCTGAAGCTTTCTTT.

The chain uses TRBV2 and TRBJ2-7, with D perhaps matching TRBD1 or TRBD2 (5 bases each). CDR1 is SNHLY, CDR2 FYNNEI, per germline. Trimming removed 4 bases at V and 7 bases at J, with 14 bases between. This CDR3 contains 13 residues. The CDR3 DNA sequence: TGTGCCAGCAGTGTGGGGACGGCCTCTGAGCAGTACTTC. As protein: CASSVGTASEQYF.

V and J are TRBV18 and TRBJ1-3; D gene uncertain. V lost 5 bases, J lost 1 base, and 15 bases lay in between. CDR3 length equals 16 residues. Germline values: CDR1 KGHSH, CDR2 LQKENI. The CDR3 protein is CASSSELPGSGNTIYF. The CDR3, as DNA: TGTGCCAGCTCATCTGAACTCCCGGGGTCTGGAAACACCATATATTTT.

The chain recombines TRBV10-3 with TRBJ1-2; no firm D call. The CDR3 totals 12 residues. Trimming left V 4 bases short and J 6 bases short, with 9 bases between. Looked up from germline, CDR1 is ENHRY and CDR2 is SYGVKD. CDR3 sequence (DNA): TGTGCCATCAGTGGCCATGGGGATGGCTACACCTTC. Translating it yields CAISGHGDGYTF.

CDR3 bases: TGTGCCAGCAGTTTATGGAAACTGGAGGGGGAGGGTGAGCAGTTCTTC. Its translation is CASSLWKLEGEGEQFF. The rearrangement uses TRBV28 and TRBJ2-1; D possibly corresponds to TRBD2 (7 bases). The CDR3 runs 16 residues. Looked up from germline, CDR1 is MDHEN and CDR2 is SYDVKM. V was cut by 0 bases and J by 9 bases, with 18 bases left in between.

The CDR3 DNA follows: TGTGCCAGCAGCTCGGAGACAGCGAACACTGAAGCTTTCTTT. This sequence encodes CASSSETANTEAFF. This rearrangement joins TRBV7-2 to TRBJ1-1, with D maybe TRBD1 (5 bases). The germline gives CDR1 SGHTA, CDR2 FQGNSA. The CDR3 is 14 amino acids. The V and J ends lost 4 bases and 1 base respectively, with 10 bases between them.

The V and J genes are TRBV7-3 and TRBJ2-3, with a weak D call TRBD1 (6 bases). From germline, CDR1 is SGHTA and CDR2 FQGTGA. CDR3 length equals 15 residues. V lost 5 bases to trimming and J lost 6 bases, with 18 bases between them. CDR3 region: CASSPDSATFDTQYF. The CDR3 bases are TGTGCCAGCAGCCCGGACAGTGCTACGTTCGATACGCAGTATTTT.

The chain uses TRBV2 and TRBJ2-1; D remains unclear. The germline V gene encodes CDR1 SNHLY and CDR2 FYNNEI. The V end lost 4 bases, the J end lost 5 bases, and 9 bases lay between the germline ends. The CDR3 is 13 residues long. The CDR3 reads CASSGERDNEQFF. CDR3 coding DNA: TGTGCCAGCAGTGGAGAAAGGGACAATGAGCAGTTCTTC.

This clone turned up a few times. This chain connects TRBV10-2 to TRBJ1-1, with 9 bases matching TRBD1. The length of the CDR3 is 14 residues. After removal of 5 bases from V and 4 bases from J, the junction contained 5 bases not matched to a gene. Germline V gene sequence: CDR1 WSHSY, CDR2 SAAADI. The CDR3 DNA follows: TGCGCCAGCAGTAGACAACAGGGGGCCACTGAAGCTTTCTTT. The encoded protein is CASSRQQGATEAFF.